A single sample gave rise to the 30 T cell receptor beta chains below, sequenced in a study of control samples from healthy donors and cancer patients. TCRdb's copy holds only in-frame clones and misses some; the assay was immunoSEQ multiplex PCR. Altogether over 150,000 clones are present, 90% to 95% being singletons, with the ten largest covering less than 15%. Sequencing was performed on PBMCs. Receptor source: a man aged 60-69 years with colorectal cancer.

The chain is built from TRBV15 and TRBJ2-7; D is perhaps TRBD1 (6 bases). The germline V and J ends were trimmed by 4 bases and 3 bases, with 13 bases remaining between them. In germline, CDR1 is LNHNV, CDR2 YYDKDF (reference sequence). The CDR3 runs 14 residues. The CDR3 loop is CATSNDRSHYEQYF. CDR3 DNA sequence: TGTGCCACCAGCAACGACAGGAGCCACTACGAGCAGTACTTC. The full variable domain, its missing parts supplied by reference TRBV15 and TRBJ2-7, is DAMVIQNPRYQVTQFGKPVTLSCSQTLNHNVMYWYQQKSSQAPKLLFHYYDKDFNNEADTPDNFQSRRPNTSFCFLDIRSPGLGDTAMYLCATSNDRSHYEQYFGPGTRLTVT.

The chain recombines TRBV4-1 with TRBJ2-7; the D call may be TRBD1 or TRBD2 (6 bases each). CDR1 is MGHRA and CDR2 is YSYEKL in the germline V gene. V was clipped by 0 bases and J by 2 bases, with 17 bases between them. The CDR3 has 17 amino acids. CDR3 sequence: CASSQERGAGRAYEQYF. In nucleotides, the CDR3 is TGCGCCAGCAGCCAAGAGAGGGGGGCTGGCCGAGCCTACGAGCAGTACTTC.

This clone was observed a handful of times. The genes are TRBV24-1 and TRBJ2-2; a weak D match, TRBD1 (5 bases). The germline V gene encodes CDR1 KGHDR and CDR2 SFDVKD. CDR3 length equals 15 residues. V lost 9 bases and J lost 1, with 14 bases in between. DNA of the CDR3: TGTGCCACCTACTCCTCAACAGGGAACACCGGGGAGCTGTTTTTT. It codes for CATYSSTGNTGELFF.

The gene calls are TRBV12-3 or TRBV12-4 and TRBJ1-1, with D hard to call. This CDR3 has 13 residues. V shed 6 bases and J shed 0 bases, with 8 bases lying between them. CDR3 region: CASRRVMNTEAFF. The CDR3 coding sequence is TGTGCCAGCAGACGGGTTATGAACACTGAAGCTTTCTTT.

The genes are TRBV2 and TRBJ1-2; maybe TRBD1 (5 bases). Germline values: CDR1 SNHLY, CDR2 FYNNEI. This CDR3 is 15 amino acids long. V lost 4 bases to trimming and J lost 1 base, with 13 bases between them. The CDR3 DNA follows: TGTGCCAGCAGTGCAGGGACTTACGGTAACTATGGCTACACCTTC. Protein: CASSAGTYGNYGYTF.

J is TRBJ1-2 and V is TRBV5-6, with 7 bases aligning to TRBD1. Trimming cost V 4 bases and J 4 bases; bases outside gene matches: 10. Germline CDR1 and CDR2: SGHDT and YYEEEE. The CDR3 consists of 15 residues. The CDR3 coding sequence is TGTGCCAGCAGCGCTGAGGAACAGGGGCTCTATGGCTACACCTTC. It translates to CASSAEEQGLYGYTF.

This chain links TRBV7-2 with TRBJ2-1, with 9 bases that match TRBD2. Germline values: CDR1 SGHTA, CDR2 FQGNSA. This CDR3 is built from 17 residues. The trim removed 3 bases at V and 9 bases at J, leaving 15 bases unmatched. In nucleotides, the CDR3 is TGTGCCAGCAGCTTGGGTCCAGCGGGGGGTGGTTTCCCTGAGCAGTTCTTC. Residues: CASSLGPAGGGFPEQFF.

The V call is TRBV19, the J call TRBJ2-3; tentatively, D is TRBD2 (6 bases). CDR1 and CDR2 from the germline V gene are LNHDA and SQIVND (reference sequence). The V and J ends lost 5 bases and 3 bases respectively, with 9 bases between them. The CDR3 covers 13 residues. The CDR3 spells CASSAGRTDTQYF. DNA for the CDR3: TGTGCCAGTAGTGCGGGGCGGACAGATACGCAGTATTTT.

This sequence joins TRBV5-1 and TRBJ2-1, with D perhaps matching TRBD2 (6 bases). CDR3 size: 13 residues. The V and J ends lost 2 bases and 8 bases respectively, with 11 bases between them. Germline values: CDR1 SGHRS, CDR2 YFSETQ. CDR3 bases: TGCGCCAGCAGCTTTACTAGCAGGGATGAGCAGTTCTTC. Translated: CASSFTSRDEQFF.

The chain is built from TRBV18 and TRBJ1-2, with 8 bases identical to TRBD1. The V gene end was trimmed by 2 bases and the J gene end by 7 bases; junction bases not matched to a gene: 6. Germline V lookup: CDR1 KGHSH, CDR2 LQKENI. The CDR3 length is 14 residues. The CDR3: CASSPTGQGPGYTF. CDR3 coding DNA: TGTGCCAGCTCACCAACCGGACAGGGACCTGGCTACACCTTC.

V and J are TRBV27 and TRBJ2-2; tentatively, D is TRBD2 (6 bases). The CDR3 runs to 16 residues. Germline-derived CDR1 and CDR2 are MNHEY and SMNVEV (reference sequence). Trimming left V 2 bases short and J 0 bases short, with 10 bases between. The CDR3 spells CASSLGGVTNTGELFF. The DNA of the CDR3 is TGTGCCAGCAGTTTAGGAGGGGTCACGAACACCGGGGAGCTGTTTTTT.

V is TRBV13 and J is TRBJ1-2; 8 bases agree with TRBD1. The V segment lost 2 bases and the J segment 2 bases; nucleotides outside the gene matches: 4. The CDR3 contains 15 residues. Looked up from germline, CDR1 is PRHDT and CDR2 is FYEKMQ (reference sequence). Written as DNA, the CDR3 is TGTGCCAGCAGCTTACGGCAGGGGGCCAACTATGGCTACACCTTC. Its translation is CASSLRQGANYGYTF. The whole variable domain, remainder taken from reference TRBV13 and TRBJ1-2, is AAGVIQSPRHLIKEKRETATLKCYPIPRHDTVYWYQQGPGQDPQFLISFYEKMQSDKGSIPDRFSAQQFSDYHSELNMSSLELGDSALYFCASSLRQGANYGYTFGSGTRLTVV.

The rearrangement uses TRBV6-5 and TRBJ1-3; the D gene is possibly TRBD1 (5 bases). Trimming shortened V by 9 bases and J by 4 bases, and 13 bases separated the two germline ends. Looked up from germline, CDR1 is MNHEY and CDR2 is SVGAGI. The CDR3 is 13 amino acids. The CDR3 coding sequence is TGTGCCAGTGCATCGGGGCTCGGAAACACCATATATTTT. Its protein is CASASGLGNTIYF.

The chain recombines TRBV6-5 with TRBJ1-1; weak D call: TRBD1 (5 bases). Germline CDR1 MNHEY, CDR2 SVGAGI. This CDR3 is 12 amino acids long. The ends were cut back, 8 bases at V and 0 bases at J, with 7 bases in the middle. The CDR3 bases are TGTGCCAGCCGGACATTGAACACTGAAGCTTTCTTT. Its translation is CASRTLNTEAFF.

V is TRBV6-5 and J is TRBJ1-1; D is uncertain. This CDR3 is 11 amino acids long. V dropped 10 bases and J dropped 1 base, with 7 bases sitting between them. Germline V gene lookup returns CDR1 MNHEY and CDR2 SVGAGI. This CDR3 is CATAGNTEAFF. CDR3 DNA: TGTGCCACCGCGGGGAACACTGAAGCTTTCTTT.

V gene TRBV7-2 combines with J gene TRBJ2-3; 11 bases align to TRBD2. Looked up from germline, CDR1 is SGHTA and CDR2 is FQGNSA. V trimming: 5 bases; J trimming: 6 bases; junction bases outside the gene matches: 10. The CDR3 contains 16 residues. CDR3 residues: CASSPYSGGVLDTQYF. CDR3 DNA: TGTGCCAGCAGCCCCTATAGCGGGGGGGTTCTCGATACGCAGTATTTT.

The V and J genes are TRBV6-1 and TRBJ1-5, with D maybe TRBD1 (5 bases). The germline V and J ends were trimmed by 3 bases and 7 bases, with 10 bases remaining between them. The CDR3 sequence is 13 residues long. CDR1 is MNHNS, CDR2 SASEGT, per germline. CDR3 DNA sequence: TGTGCCAGCAGTGACAGACGGGGGCAGCCCCAGCATTTT. Residues: CASSDRRGQPQHF.

The V gene is TRBV19, the J gene TRBJ1-1, with D perhaps TRBD1 (6 bases). Germline CDR1 LNHDA, CDR2 SQIVND (reference sequence). The CDR3 extends over 14 amino acids. With 2 bases removed from V and 4 bases from J, the gap between germline ends came to 11 bases. The CDR3 bases are TGTGCCAGTAGTATATCCAGGGGAGGCACTGAAGCTTTCTTT. Amino acids: CASSISRGGTEAFF.

This clone was counted once. The rearrangement joins TRBV6-1 to TRBJ1-3; no definite D call. V lost 2 bases and J 15 bases, leaving 20 bases between the germline ends. The CDR3 runs to 14 residues. Germline V gives CDR1 MNHNS, CDR2 SASEGT. The CDR3 sequence: CASSEPGSFTPGYF. CDR3 DNA: TGTGCCAGCAGTGAACCCGGCAGTTTCACACCAGGATATTTT.

This rearrangement joins TRBV12-3 or TRBV12-4 to TRBJ2-1; 7 bases line up with TRBD2. The CDR3 runs 13 residues. The junction had 4 bases not matched to a gene; V was cut back by 5 bases and J by 6 bases. In nucleotides, the CDR3 is TGTGCCAGCAGTCCTAGCGGAACCAATGAGCAGTTCTTC. It yields the protein CASSPSGTNEQFF.

J is TRBJ1-6 and V is TRBV2, with a possible D match to TRBD1 (6 bases). This CDR3 is built from 13 residues. Trimming removed 7 bases at V and 10 bases at J, with 14 bases between. Germline CDR1 is SNHLY and CDR2 is FYNNEI. CDR3 sequence reads: CASTTGTFSPLHF. The CDR3 coding sequence is TGTGCCAGCACGACAGGCACCTTCTCACCCCTCCACTTT.

This clone came up once. V gene TRBV25-1 combines with J gene TRBJ2-3; the D is unclear. The V gene lost 4 bases and the J gene lost 2 bases, with 13 bases spanning the gap. This CDR3 contains 15 residues. CDR1 is MGHDK, CDR2 SYGVNS, per germline. In nucleotides, the CDR3 is TGTGCCAGCAGTGCCAGGACCGCTTTCACAGATACGCAGTATTTT. Translating it yields CASSARTAFTDTQYF. Full variable domain (missing parts from reference TRBV25-1 and TRBJ2-3): EADIYQTPRYLVIGTGKKITLECSQTMGHDKMYWYQQDPGMELHLIHYSYGVNSTEKGDLSSESTVSRIRTEHFPLTLESARPSHTSQYLCASSARTAFTDTQYFGPGTRLTVL.

The V and J genes are TRBV7-2 and TRBJ1-5, with a weak D call TRBD1 (6 bases). V was clipped by 1 base and J by 3 bases, with 10 bases between them. Germline V lookup: CDR1 SGHTA, CDR2 FQGNSA. The length of the CDR3 is 15 residues. CDR3 sequence reads: CASSLGLGANQPQHF. The CDR3 coding sequence is TGTGCCAGCAGCTTAGGACTGGGGGCCAATCAGCCCCAGCATTTT.

This rearrangement joins TRBV24-1 to TRBJ1-1, with unresolved D. V lost 1 base and J 0 bases, leaving 17 bases between the germline ends. Germline V gives CDR1 KGHDR, CDR2 SFDVKD. The CDR3 consists of 18 residues. CDR3 DNA: TGTGCCACCAGTGATTTCCGACAAGGGAACGCCATGAACACTGAAGCTTTCTTT. Residues: CATSDFRQGNAMNTEAFF.

This chain uses TRBV7-9 with TRBJ2-3; the D gene is possibly TRBD1 (6 bases). Germline V lookup: CDR1 SEHNR, CDR2 FQNEAQ (reference sequence). Between the trimmed V and J ends, which lost 11 bases and 5 bases, there was a span of 14 bases. This CDR3 is built from 12 residues. CDR3 sequence (DNA): TGTGCCTTCCCAGGGGAGATAGATACGCAGTATTTT. Protein sequence: CAFPGEIDTQYF.

The count of this clone is one. The chain couples TRBV6-1 to TRBJ1-5, with D unclear. Trimming shortened V by 0 bases and J by 5 bases, and 11 bases separated the two germline ends. CDR1 is MNHNS and CDR2 is SASEGT in the germline V gene. The CDR3 is made up of 15 amino acids. CDR3 residues: CASSEAPGYDQPQHF. Here the CDR3 DNA reads TGTGCCAGCAGTGAAGCCCCCGGGTACGATCAGCCCCAGCATTTT.

The chain uses TRBV20-1 and TRBJ1-4; D uncertain. V lost 5 bases and J 14 bases, leaving 15 bases between the germline ends. This CDR3 contains 11 residues. Germline V gene sequence: CDR1 DFQATT, CDR2 SNEGSKA (reference sequence). This CDR3 reads CSAREGNVLFF. The CDR3, as DNA: TGCAGTGCTCGCGAGGGAAACGTTCTGTTTTTT.

This chain links TRBV28 with TRBJ1-1; 11 bases fit TRBD1. J lost 11 bases, V lost 6 bases, and 17 bases had no gene match. CDR3 length equals 16 residues. Germline V lookup: CDR1 MDHEN, CDR2 SYDVKM. CDR3 in DNA: TGTGCCAGCAGCCACTTCGCCGAGGACAGGGGGCGCGGGGCTTTCTTT. Its translation is CASSHFAEDRGRGAFF.

The chain joins TRBV5-1 to TRBJ1-2; D perhaps matches TRBD1 (6 bases). CDR3 length equals 16 residues. The germline CDR1 and CDR2 sequences are SGHRS and YFSETQ. The V gene lost 3 bases and the J gene lost 4 bases, with 19 bases spanning the gap. The CDR3, as DNA: TGCGCCAGCAGCTCGGGGGCATCGAGGACTTCCTATGGCTACACCTTC. The encoded protein is CASSSGASRTSYGYTF.

The genes are TRBV2 and TRBJ2-7, with TRBD1 matching 7 bases. The CDR3 length is 14 residues. V lost 6 bases and J lost 0; bases outside the gene matches: 5. The V gene's germline CDR1 is SNHLY and CDR2 FYNNEI. CDR3 sequence (DNA): TGTGCCAGCAGCCCCCGGGACAGCTCCTACGAGCAGTACTTC. The encoded protein is CASSPRDSSYEQYF. Together with reference TRBV2 and TRBJ2-7, the CDR3 gives the full variable domain: EPEVTQTPSHQVTQMGQEVILRCVPISNHLYFYWYRQILGQKVEFLVSFYNNEISEKSEIFDDQFSVERPDGSNFTLKIRSTKLEDSAMYFCASSPRDSSYEQYFGPGTRLTVT.